The 23 T cell receptor beta chains listed next were all sequenced from one sample in a study of cytomegalovirus exposure and HLA in healthy donors. The PCR ran on 60 Vbeta and 13 Jbeta primers. This table comes from immunoSEQ multiplex PCR, and its TCRdb copy is limited to in-frame clones, with some not included. The data hold under 200,000 clones, with 86% observed a single time. The sequencing sample was made of PBMCs. These receptors all stem from a woman aged 25 to 39 in good health and CMV-seronegative.

The chain carries TRBV5-4 and TRBJ2-3; D is unclear. V dropped 0 bases and J dropped 0 bases, with 11 bases sitting between them. Germline assignment: CDR1 SGHNT and CDR2 YYREEE (reference sequence). This CDR3 region has 16 residues. This CDR3 is CASSLAASTSTDTQYF. CDR3 bases: TGTGCCAGCAGCTTGGCCGCGTCCACTAGCACAGATACGCAGTATTTT.

The chain combines TRBV19 with TRBJ2-7; perhaps TRBD2 as D (6 bases). The CDR3 length is 19 residues. V was pared by 7 bases and J by 4 bases, with 32 bases between. Germline CDR1 is LNHDA and CDR2 is SQIVND (reference sequence). CDR3 DNA sequence: TGTGCCAGTACCACCCCGAGCCCCCCCGCTGTTCTGGGGAGGTACGAGCAGTACTTC. Protein product: CASTTPSPPAVLGRYEQYF. Full variable domain (rest looked up from reference TRBV19 and TRBJ2-7): DGGITQSPKYLFRKEGQNVTLSCEQNLNHDAMYWYRQDPGQGLRLIYYSQIVNDFQKGDIAEGYSVSREKKESFPLTVTSAQKNPTAFYLCASTTPSPPAVLGRYEQYFGPGTRLTVT.

The CDR3 nucleotides read TGTGCCAGCAGCGAGGCGATGGGAGAGTGGGATACGCAGTATTTT. Amino acids: CASSEAMGEWDTQYF. V and J are TRBV7-9 and TRBJ2-3; D is possibly TRBD2 (5 bases). The germline V and J ends were trimmed by 5 bases and 6 bases, with 18 bases remaining between them. This CDR3 has 15 residues. CDR1 is SEHNR, CDR2 FQNEAQ, per germline (reference sequence).

This sequence joins TRBV6-6 and TRBJ2-1; D is undetermined. Germline V CDR1 and CDR2: MNHNY, SVGAGI (reference sequence). Between the trimmed V and J ends, which lost 2 bases and 8 bases, there was a span of 7 bases. The CDR3 is made up of 12 amino acids. The CDR3 protein is CASSYVSDEQFF. DNA for the CDR3: TGTGCCAGCAGTTACGTTAGTGATGAGCAGTTCTTC.

V and J are TRBV14 and TRBJ2-7, with TRBD1 matching over 9 bases. The CDR3 runs to 14 residues. Germline assignment: CDR1 SGHDN and CDR2 FVKESK. Trimming cost V 5 bases and J 2 bases; bases outside gene matches: 4. CDR3 bases: TGTGCCAGCAGCGGCGGGACAGGGCCCTACGAGCAGTACTTC. It encodes CASSGGTGPYEQYF.

The chain uses TRBV10-3 and TRBJ2-6; no clear D gene. V was trimmed by 0 bases and J by 0 bases, leaving 6 bases between them. The CDR3 is made up of 16 amino acids. Germline values: CDR1 ENHRY, CDR2 SYGVKD. CDR3 DNA: TGTGCCATCAGTGAGTCCCCTAGCTCTGGGGCCAACGTCCTGACTTTC. Translation gives CAISESPSSGANVLTF.

This chain joins TRBV5-1 and TRBJ1-1; TRBD1 aligns across 10 bases. The V gene's germline CDR1 is SGHRS and CDR2 YFSETQ. V lost 4 bases to trimming and J lost 3 bases; unmatched junction nucleotides: 3. CDR3 length: 14 amino acids. This CDR3 reads CASSKDRGHTEAFF. The CDR3 coding sequence is TGCGCCAGCAGCAAAGACAGGGGGCACACTGAAGCTTTCTTT. Full variable domain (outside the CDR3, taken from reference TRBV5-1 and TRBJ1-1): KAGVTQTPRYLIKTRGQQVTLSCSPISGHRSVSWYQQTPGQGLQFLFEYFSETQRNKGNFPGRFSGRQFSNSRSEMNVSTLELGDSALYLCASSKDRGHTEAFFGQGTRLTVV.

The chain carries TRBV29-1 and TRBJ2-5; possible D gene TRBD1, 5 bases. Germline CDR1 and CDR2: SQVTM and ANQGSEA. CDR3 size: 12 residues. The ends were cut back, 5 bases at V and 5 bases at J, with 12 bases in the middle. CDR3 sequence reads: CSVRGSQETQYF. For the CDR3, the DNA is TGCAGCGTTAGGGGATCGCAGGAGACCCAGTACTTC.

V gene TRBV9 combines with J gene TRBJ2-2; 7 bases map to TRBD1. V was pared by 2 bases and J by 0 bases, with 1 base of the junction left unmatched. Germline values: CDR1 SGDLS, CDR2 YYNGEE. The CDR3 runs 15 residues. This CDR3 reads CASSVTGANTGELFF. In DNA form, the CDR3 reads TGTGCCAGCAGCGTTACAGGGGCGAACACCGGGGAGCTGTTTTTT.

This chain connects TRBV18 to TRBJ2-6; a possible D gene is TRBD2 (5 bases). Trimming shortened V by 0 bases and J by 4 bases, and 16 bases separated the two germline ends. CDR1 and CDR2 from the germline V gene are KGHSH and LQKENI. The CDR3 runs 18 residues. The CDR3: CASSPPSRVAYGANVLTF. The CDR3 nucleotides are TGTGCCAGCTCACCACCGTCGCGGGTGGCGTACGGGGCCAACGTCCTGACTTTC.

J is TRBJ2-7 and V is TRBV5-8; 9 nucleotides align to TRBD1. The CDR3 totals 13 residues. V was clipped by 2 bases and J by 8 bases; unmatched bases: 5. The germline CDR1 and CDR2 sequences are SGHTS and YDEGEE. Here the CDR3 DNA reads TGTGCCAGCAGCTTCGGGACAGGGAATAAGCAGTACTTC. Its protein product is CASSFGTGNKQYF.

V is TRBV5-1 and J is TRBJ2-7, with D perhaps matching TRBD2 (5 bases). V lost 0 bases and J 2 bases, leaving 9 bases between the germline ends. This CDR3 is built from 14 residues. CDR1 is SGHRS and CDR2 is YFSETQ in the germline V gene. The DNA of the CDR3 is TGCGCCAGCAGCTTGGGGCGGGCAACCTACGAGCAGTACTTC. It codes for CASSLGRATYEQYF.

Remarks on this clone: The sample has other DNA sequences that encode this CDR3 too. The chain has TRBV7-9 and TRBJ2-7; 9 bases are shared with TRBD2. The germline V gene encodes CDR1 SEHNR and CDR2 FQNEAQ (reference sequence). The CDR3 has 14 residues. Germline trimming cut 3 bases from V and 1 base from J; bases unmatched to any gene: 1. The CDR3 protein is CASSFSGGSYEQYF. For the CDR3, the DNA is TGTGCCAGCAGCTTTAGCGGGGGATCCTACGAGCAGTACTTC.

The chain combines TRBV2 with TRBJ2-7; D call uncertain. The V end was cut by 0 bases, the J end by 2 bases, with 8 bases between. Germline V gene lookup returns CDR1 SNHLY and CDR2 FYNNEI. This CDR3 spans 14 amino acids. CDR3 sequence: CASSEATQTYEQYF. The DNA of the CDR3 is TGTGCCAGCAGTGAAGCGACACAGACCTACGAGCAGTACTTC.

V and J are TRBV27 and TRBJ1-2, with D perhaps TRBD1 (5 bases). The CDR3 extends over 14 amino acids. Germline CDR1 reads MNHEY; CDR2 reads SMNVEV (reference sequence). Trimming removed 6 bases at V and 7 bases at J, with 18 bases between. The CDR3, as DNA: TGTGCCAGCAGGGCCTGGGCGGGGGACGGTGGCTACACCTTC. Amino acid sequence: CASRAWAGDGGYTF.

The V call is TRBV4-2, the J call TRBJ1-2, with a weak D call TRBD1 (6 bases). The CDR3 loop spans 15 amino acids. From germline, CDR1 is LGHNA and CDR2 YNFKEQ. Trimming took off 1 base at V and 2 bases at J, with 11 bases between the two ends. The CDR3 DNA follows: TGTGCCAGCAGCCAAGGGAGTCAGGGGAACTATGGCTACACCTTC. The encoded protein is CASSQGSQGNYGYTF.

The CDR3 DNA follows: TGCAGCGCCCCAGCAGGGGGAATGGACACCGGGGAGCTGTTTTTT. Translation gives CSAPAGGMDTGELFF. This sequence joins TRBV29-1 and TRBJ2-2, with 7 bases fitting TRBD1. Germline CDR1 SQVTM, CDR2 ANQGSEA. The CDR3 sequence is 15 residues long. Unmatched junction bases numbered 11, after V lost 7 bases and J lost 3 bases.

CDR3 bases: TGTGCCAGCTCATCCGGGACAGGGGGAAGAGAGACCCAGTACTTC. Protein sequence: CASSSGTGGRETQYF. The V and J genes are TRBV18 and TRBJ2-5; TRBD1 matches 11 bases. The CDR3 covers 15 residues. CDR1 KGHSH and CDR2 LQKENI come from the germline V gene. V was pared by 5 bases and J by 4 bases, with 6 bases of the junction left unmatched.

The genes are TRBV5-1 and TRBJ2-5, with 9 bases aligning to TRBD1. The germline CDR1 and CDR2 sequences are SGHRS and YFSETQ. V lost 2 bases to trimming and J lost 2 bases; unmatched junction nucleotides: 4. The CDR3 contains 15 residues. CDR3 loop: CASSFAGTGQETQYF. DNA for the CDR3: TGCGCCAGCAGCTTTGCCGGGACAGGGCAAGAGACCCAGTACTTC. Complete variable domain (other parts from reference TRBV5-1 and TRBJ2-5): KAGVTQTPRYLIKTRGQQVTLSCSPISGHRSVSWYQQTPGQGLQFLFEYFSETQRNKGNFPGRFSGRQFSNSRSEMNVSTLELGDSALYLCASSFAGTGQETQYFGPGTRLLVL.

The rearrangement joins TRBV7-8 to TRBJ1-1; 8 bases match TRBD1. CDR3 length: 14 residues. V lost 4 bases, J lost 5 bases, and 6 bases stayed unmatched. Germline CDR1 and CDR2: SGHVS and FQNEAQ. The CDR3 sequence: CASSSGQAETEAFF. CDR3 nucleotides: TGTGCCAGCAGCTCGGGACAGGCGGAGACTGAAGCTTTCTTT.

V usage is TRBV5-6 and J usage is TRBJ2-7; 9 bases fit TRBD1. J was trimmed by 7 bases and V by 4 bases; bases with no gene match: 12. CDR1 and CDR2 (germline): SGHDT, YYEEEE. This CDR3 region has 15 residues. CDR3 residues: CASSRPGTGTGEQYF. As DNA, the CDR3 is TGTGCCAGCAGCCGTCCCGGGACAGGGACCGGGGAGCAGTACTTC.

The chain carries TRBV9 and TRBJ2-1, with 7 bases lining up with TRBD1. Germline assignment: CDR1 SGDLS and CDR2 YYNGEE. After removal of 0 bases from V and 8 bases from J, the junction contained 5 bases not matched to a gene. The CDR3 is 14 residues long. DNA of the CDR3: TGTGCCAGCAGCGTAGGGGGGACAGTAGATGAGCAGTTCTTC. The encoded protein is CASSVGGTVDEQFF.

This clone appeared a few times. Additional DNA sequences in this sample encode the identical CDR3. This sequence joins TRBV28 and TRBJ1-1, with 7 bases identical to TRBD1. After removal of 3 bases from V and 5 bases from J, the junction contained 3 bases not matched to a gene. The germline CDR1 and CDR2 sequences are MDHEN and SYDVKM. The CDR3 sequence is 13 residues long. The CDR3 loop is CASSLTGITEAFF. The CDR3 bases are TGTGCCAGCAGTTTGACAGGGATAACTGAAGCTTTCTTT.